The 2 T cell receptor beta chains listed next were all sequenced from one sample in a study of vaccination effects on CD4 cells after COVID-19. Generated by immunoSEQ multiplex PCR, the TCRdb table keeps only in-frame clones and is missing some. The sample yields 20,000 to 25,000 clones, roughly 75% seen once. Antigen specificity for these receptors is unknown. Antigen-specific CD4+ T cell clonotypes were called by their expansion after viral peptide-pool culture in ViraFEST. Subsequent to a culture period of about ten days, CD4+ T cells were isolated. Neither prior SARS-CoV-2 infection nor positive nucleocapsid antibodies were present in the vaccine recipients. Here the sequenced sample was CD4+ T cells from PBMCs cultured with HCoV-NL63 spike peptides, taken before COVID-19 vaccination. The receptor source for this set is a human donor who received a COVID-19 vaccine.

This clone has just a few counts. V and J are TRBV30 and TRBJ1-1; the match to TRBD1 covers 8 bases. The CDR3 has 13 residues. The germline V gene has CDR1 GTSNPN and CDR2 SVGIG (reference sequence). V shed 3 bases, J shed 4 bases, and the junction held 4 bases outside the gene matches. This CDR3 is CAWRVDRGTEAFF. The CDR3 coding sequence is TGTGCCTGGAGGGTAGACAGGGGCACTGAAGCTTTCTTT.

Only a few counts were recorded for this clone. The chain links TRBV30 to TRBJ2-7; D remains ambiguous. Trimming stripped 0 bases from V and 7 bases from J, with 7 bases between. The germline CDR1 and CDR2 sequences are GTSNPN and SVGIG (reference sequence). This CDR3 comprises 11 residues. CDR3 nucleotides: TGTGCCTGGAGTGTTAGCAGGGAGCAGTACTTC. It codes for CAWSVSREQYF.